These 21 T cell receptor beta chains were all obtained from the same sample, sequenced in a study of technical replicates of blood from a few donors. Profiled with immunoSEQ multiplex PCR; TCRdb holds only in-frame clones, not every one. The sample has tens of thousands of clones, approximately 95% seen once. The sequencing input was T cells isolated from PBMCs. All receptors come from a human donor in good health.

This clone came up once. The chain employs TRBV10-1 and TRBJ2-3, with D possibly matching TRBD1 (6 bases). CDR3 length equals 14 residues. The germline gives CDR1 WNHNN, CDR2 SYGVQD (reference sequence). V lost 3 bases to trimming and J lost 7 bases, with 14 bases between them. The DNA for the CDR3 is TGCGCCAGCAGTGATCTGGGGGCGGTTAATACGCAGTATTTT. As protein: CASSDLGAVNTQYF.

The chain combines TRBV7-9 with TRBJ2-3; D remains ambiguous. The CDR3 covers 13 residues. The V gene lost 6 bases and the J gene lost 4 bases, with 11 bases spanning the gap. Germline V gene sequence: CDR1 SEHNR, CDR2 FQNEAQ (reference sequence). The CDR3 coding sequence is TGTGCCAGCAGTCCGGTGAACGCAGATACGCAGTATTTT. This translates into CASSPVNADTQYF.

The V and J genes are TRBV11-2 and TRBJ1-3; D unclear. Germline CDR1 reads SGHAT; CDR2 reads FQNNGV. V was shortened by 5 bases and J by 8 bases, with 22 bases between the two germline ends. CDR3 length equals 16 residues. CDR3 coding DNA: TGTGCCAGCAGCCGAATTGAGGGCCCCCTAAACTACACCATATATTTT. It translates to CASSRIEGPLNYTIYF.

The rearrangement links TRBV5-4 to TRBJ2-2; 14 bases map to TRBD2. CDR3 size: 18 residues. Germline CDR1 reads SGHNT; CDR2 reads YYREEE (reference sequence). After removal of 3 bases from V and 0 bases from J, the junction contained 4 bases not matched to a gene. CDR3 amino acids: CASSWGTSGSPNTGELFF. The CDR3 DNA reads as TGTGCCAGCAGCTGGGGGACTAGCGGGAGCCCGAACACCGGGGAGCTGTTTTTT. The entire variable domain, with the rest obtained from reference TRBV5-4 and TRBJ2-2, is as follows: ETGVTQSPTHLIKTRGQQVTLRCSSQSGHNTVSWYQQALGQGPQFIFQYYREEENGRGNFPPRFSGLQFPNYSSELNVNALELDDSALYLCASSWGTSGSPNTGELFFGEGSRLTVL.

This clone was observed once. This chain connects TRBV19 to TRBJ1-1, with TRBD1 matching 7 bases. CDR3 length: 15 residues. The V gene end was trimmed by 3 bases and the J gene end by 6 bases; junction bases not matched to a gene: 10. Per germline, CDR1 LNHDA and CDR2 SQIVND (reference sequence). CDR3 sequence: CASSMGQFNPAEAFF. The CDR3 bases are TGTGCCAGTAGTATGGGACAGTTCAATCCCGCTGAAGCTTTCTTT.

This clone was observed a handful of times. The genes are TRBV18 and TRBJ1-2, with D unresolved. This CDR3 comprises 14 residues. V lost 5 bases and J lost 4, with 14 bases in between. Germline V lookup: CDR1 KGHSH, CDR2 LQKENI. CDR3 sequence: CASSDGLLTYGYTF. The CDR3 nucleotides are TGTGCCAGCTCAGATGGACTGTTAACCTATGGCTACACCTTC.

The V gene is TRBV25-1, the J gene TRBJ2-1, with D possibly being TRBD2 (6 bases). Between the trimmed V and J ends, which lost 6 bases and 15 bases, there was a span of 15 bases. CDR1 and CDR2 from the germline V gene are MGHDK and SYGVNS. The CDR3 spans 11 residues. The CDR3 DNA follows: TGTGCCAGCAGCCTGGGGGACTCCGCGTTCTTC. Translating it yields CASSLGDSAFF. Based on the CDR3 plus reference TRBV25-1 and TRBJ2-1, the full variable domain is EADIYQTPRYLVIGTGKKITLECSQTMGHDKMYWYQQDPGMELHLIHYSYGVNSTEKGDLSSESTVSRIRTEHFPLTLESARPSHTSQYLCASSLGDSAFFGPGTRLTVL.

The chain joins TRBV10-2 to TRBJ1-1, with D uncertain. The CDR3 runs to 17 residues. Per the germline V gene, CDR1 is WSHSY and CDR2 is SAAADI. Trimming removed 0 bases at V and 1 base at J, with 15 bases between. CDR3 residues: CASSESTLGLPNTEAFF. CDR3 DNA sequence: TGCGCCAGCAGTGAGTCGACTCTAGGACTCCCGAACACTGAAGCTTTCTTT.

The rearrangement joins TRBV6-6 to TRBJ2-5, with TRBD2 identical over 10 bases. The CDR3 runs 15 residues. V shed 7 bases, J shed 2 bases, and the junction held 7 bases outside the gene matches. Germline V gene lookup returns CDR1 MNHNY and CDR2 SVGAGI (reference sequence). This CDR3 reads CASTSMGLAQETQYF. The CDR3 DNA reads as TGTGCCAGCACCTCTATGGGACTAGCGCAAGAGACCCAGTACTTC.

V gene TRBV10-1 combines with J gene TRBJ2-3; the match to TRBD1 covers 8 bases. Germline assignment: CDR1 WNHNN and CDR2 SYGVQD (reference sequence). V trimming: 5 bases; J trimming: 1 base; junction bases outside the gene matches: 2. The CDR3 extends over 14 amino acids. CDR3 sequence: CASSLTGGTDTQYF. For the CDR3, the DNA is TGCGCCAGCAGTCTGACAGGGGGCACAGATACGCAGTATTTT.

This clone showed up just a few times. The rearrangement uses TRBV5-5 and TRBJ2-3; the match to TRBD2 covers 10 bases. This CDR3 comprises 17 residues. Germline V gene lookup returns CDR1 SGHKS and CDR2 YYEKEE (reference sequence). V shed 4 bases, J shed 6 bases, and the junction held 14 bases outside the gene matches. CDR3 nucleotides: TGTGCCAGCAGCCCAAGGGGGGCTAGCGGGAGCGCGGATACGCAGTATTTT. Amino acid sequence: CASSPRGASGSADTQYF.

The genes are TRBV5-1 and TRBJ1-4, with 7 positions matching TRBD1. Germline loops: CDR1 SGHRS, CDR2 YFSETQ. The CDR3 sequence is 15 residues long. J lost 2 bases, V lost 4 bases, and 5 bases had no gene match. In nucleotides, the CDR3 is TGCGCCAGCAGCCCCGACAGGGCCACTAATGAAAAACTGTTTTTT. Residues: CASSPDRATNEKLFF.

The V and J genes are TRBV11-2 and TRBJ2-7; 7 bases match TRBD2. The CDR3 loop spans 15 amino acids. Germline-derived CDR1 and CDR2 are SGHAT and FQNNGV. J lost 2 bases, V lost 6 bases, and 10 bases had no gene match. In DNA, the CDR3 is TGTGCCAGCAGTTTAAACCGGGACTACACCTACGAGCAGTACTTC. It yields the protein CASSLNRDYTYEQYF. Supplemented by reference TRBV11-2 and TRBJ2-7, the full variable domain reads EAGVAQSPRYKIIEKRQSVAFWCNPISGHATLYWYQQILGQGPKLLIQFQNNGVVDDSQLPKDRFSAERLKGVDSTLKIQPAKLEDSAVYLCASSLNRDYTYEQYFGPGTRLTVT.

The chain links TRBV5-1 to TRBJ2-1; TRBD1 matches at 9 bases. Germline-derived CDR1 and CDR2 are SGHRS and YFSETQ. CDR3 size: 13 residues. J lost 10 bases, V lost 4 bases, and 6 bases had no gene match. The CDR3 DNA reads as TGCGCCAGCAGCGTAGGACAGGGGCCGGAGCAGTTCTTC. As protein: CASSVGQGPEQFF.

J is TRBJ2-7 and V is TRBV15; TRBD1 is a possible D gene (6 bases). There are 15 residues in the CDR3. CDR1 is LNHNV, CDR2 YYDKDF, per germline (reference sequence). V was shortened by 3 bases and J by 3 bases, with 15 bases between the two germline ends. In DNA, the CDR3 is TGTGCCACCAGCAGCACGGACAGAGCCTACTACGAGCAGTACTTC. Translating it yields CATSSTDRAYYEQYF.

This chain connects TRBV2 to TRBJ1-1, with 9 bases lining up with TRBD1. Germline assignment: CDR1 SNHLY and CDR2 FYNNEI. This CDR3 is built from 16 residues. V lost 3 bases and J lost 3; bases outside the gene matches: 8. CDR3 residues: CASSDLGQGGYTEAFF. The CDR3 nucleotides read TGTGCCAGCAGTGACTTGGGACAGGGTGGGTACACTGAAGCTTTCTTT.

The J gene is TRBJ1-1, the V gene TRBV5-1; D not resolved. V lost 2 bases, J lost 6 bases, and 8 bases lay in between. Germline values: CDR1 SGHRS, CDR2 YFSETQ. This CDR3 contains 12 residues. CDR3 DNA sequence: TGCGCCAGCAGCTTCGGTCGGTCTGAAGCTTTCTTT. As protein: CASSFGRSEAFF.

The rearrangement joins TRBV19 to TRBJ1-5; unclear D gene. Trimming took off 5 bases at V and 2 bases at J, with 13 bases between the two ends. Germline CDR1 reads LNHDA; CDR2 reads SQIVND (reference sequence). The CDR3 contains 15 residues. CDR3 nucleotide sequence: TGTGCCAGTAGTGTGGAGGGTAGGGGCAATCAGCCCCAGCATTTT. Protein sequence: CASSVEGRGNQPQHF.

The chain combines TRBV27 with TRBJ2-2; 12 bases map to TRBD2. V lost 3 bases and J lost 6; bases outside the gene matches: 11. The CDR3 is 18 residues long. Germline values: CDR1 MNHEY, CDR2 SMNVEV (reference sequence). CDR3: CASSFSVSSGRAAGELFF. The DNA for the CDR3 is TGTGCCAGCAGTTTTTCGGTCTCTAGCGGGAGGGCTGCCGGGGAGCTGTTTTTT.

This clone has only one observation. This rearrangement joins TRBV5-4 to TRBJ2-2; D may be TRBD1 (5 bases). V was cut by 0 bases and J by 7 bases, with 10 bases left in between. Germline assignment: CDR1 SGHNT and CDR2 YYREEE (reference sequence). This CDR3 contains 14 residues. The CDR3 loop reads CASSLGGADGELFF. CDR3 DNA sequence: TGTGCCAGCAGCTTGGGGGGCGCGGACGGGGAGCTGTTTTTT. Combining the CDR3 with reference TRBV5-4 and TRBJ2-2 gives the whole variable domain ETGVTQSPTHLIKTRGQQVTLRCSSQSGHNTVSWYQQALGQGPQFIFQYYREEENGRGNFPPRFSGLQFPNYSSELNVNALELDDSALYLCASSLGGADGELFFGEGSRLTVL.

The rearrangement joins TRBV6-5 to TRBJ1-1; D gene unclear. The V gene's germline CDR1 is MNHEY and CDR2 SVGAGI. The V end lost 0 bases, the J end lost 1 base, and 12 bases lay between the germline ends. The CDR3 is 16 amino acids. The CDR3 sequence: CASSYSTGVTNTEAFF. The CDR3 nucleotides are TGTGCCAGCAGTTACTCTACCGGGGTCACGAACACTGAAGCTTTCTTT.